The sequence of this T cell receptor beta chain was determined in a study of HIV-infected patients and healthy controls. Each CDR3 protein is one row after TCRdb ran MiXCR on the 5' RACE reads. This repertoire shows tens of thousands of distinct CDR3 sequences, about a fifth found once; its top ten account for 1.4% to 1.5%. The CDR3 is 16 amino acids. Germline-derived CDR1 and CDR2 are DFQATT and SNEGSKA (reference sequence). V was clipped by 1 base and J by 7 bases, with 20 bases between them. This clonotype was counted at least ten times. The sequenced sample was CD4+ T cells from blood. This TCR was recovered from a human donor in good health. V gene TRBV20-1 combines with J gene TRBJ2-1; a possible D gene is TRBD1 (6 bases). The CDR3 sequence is CSARVSGGAAINEQFF. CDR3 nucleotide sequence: TGCAGTGCTAGAGTTTCTGGGGGCGCCGCAATTAATGAGCAGTTCTTC.